Following are 19 T cell receptor beta chains from one sample sequenced in a study of T cells expressing NK-cell markers. TCRdb reprocessed the 5' RACE reads, with one entry per CDR3 protein and no DNA. Reported are a few hundred thousand distinct CDR3 sequences; the ten largest clones contain around 5.3%. Sequenced input: blood T cells: a sorted CD56 or NKG2C T cell subset, CD4+ or CD8+ T cells, or bulk PBMC T cells (not recorded which). These receptors came from a man aged 18 to 69 in good health.

The V call is TRBV25-1, the J call TRBJ2-7; the D gene TCRdb calls, TRBD1, cannot be checked with no DNA. Germline-derived CDR1 and CDR2 are MGHDK and SYGVNS. This CDR3 has 15 amino acids. The CDR3 sequence is CASRVRQGGTYEQYF.

This CDR3 is CASSLKGWNTEAFF. This chain links TRBV5-5 with TRBJ1-1. CDR1 and CDR2 (germline): SGHKS, YYEKEE (reference sequence). The CDR3 spans 14 residues. The full variable domain, with the rest looked up from reference TRBV5-5 and TRBJ1-1, is DAGVTQSPTHLIKTRGQQVTLRCSPISGHKSVSWYQQVLGQGPQFIFQYYEKEERGRGNFPDRFSARQFPNYSSELNVNALLLGDSALYLCASSLKGWNTEAFFGQGTRLTVV.

The CDR3 sequence: CASSEAYVELFF. The rearrangement links TRBV2 to TRBJ2-2. CDR3 length: 12 amino acids. Germline CDR1 and CDR2: SNHLY and FYNNEI.

This rearrangement joins TRBV28 to TRBJ1-1; the TRBD1 assignment by TCRdb is unverifiable without DNA. CDR1 MDHEN and CDR2 SYDVKM come from the germline V gene. The CDR3 totals 14 residues. The CDR3 loop reads CASSHEGPLPEAFF.

V usage is TRBV7-6 and J usage is TRBJ2-3; TCRdb picks TRBD1, but there is no DNA to check that call. The CDR3 sequence is 16 residues long. Germline V gene sequence: CDR1 SGHVS, CDR2 FNYEAQ. The CDR3 spells CASSFSGGASTDTQYF.

This chain uses TRBV10-3 with TRBJ1-5; the D gene TCRdb calls, TRBD1, cannot be checked with no DNA. CDR3 length equals 15 residues. Germline V gene sequence: CDR1 ENHRY, CDR2 SYGVKD. This chain's CDR3 is CAISEQGAYNQPQHF.

The chain employs TRBV5-1 and TRBJ2-1; TCRdb's D call of TRBD2 is untestable without DNA. Germline V gives CDR1 SGHRS, CDR2 YFSETQ. The CDR3 extends over 17 amino acids. CDR3 in amino acids: CASSSIGLAGGLNEQFF.

The V gene is TRBV5-6, the J gene TRBJ1-2. The germline gives CDR1 SGHDT, CDR2 YYEEEE. The CDR3 covers 12 residues. CDR3 loop: CASSSTYYGYTF.

The chain uses TRBV28 and TRBJ2-4; with no DNA, the TCRdb D assignment of TRBD1 cannot be verified. This CDR3 comprises 16 residues. Germline CDR1 is MDHEN and CDR2 is SYDVKM. CDR3: CASSFVGGGWGDIQYF. The full variable domain, in which reference TRBV28 and TRBJ2-4 provide the parts outside the CDR3, is DVKVTQSSRYLVKRTGEKVFLECVQDMDHENMFWYRQDPGLGLRLIYFSYDVKMKEKGDIPEGYSVSREKKERFSLILESASTNQTSMYLCASSFVGGGWGDIQYFGAGTRLSVL.

The chain links TRBV20-1 to TRBJ1-5; lacking DNA, the TRBD1 call made by TCRdb goes unchecked. Germline loops: CDR1 DFQATT, CDR2 SNEGSKA (reference sequence). This CDR3 region has 13 residues. CDR3 sequence: CSAGDSYRQPQHF.

The V and J genes are TRBV12-3 or TRBV12-4 and TRBJ2-3. The CDR3 is made up of 14 amino acids. This chain's CDR3 is CASRHYPSTDTQYF.

This sequence joins TRBV20-1 and TRBJ1-1; TCRdb calls TRBD1, which cannot be checked without DNA. CDR1 is DFQATT and CDR2 is SNEGSKA in the germline V gene (reference sequence). CDR3 length: 17 residues. The CDR3 is CVALGGQGRTLITEAFF.

This chain connects TRBV6-5 to TRBJ2-3; TCRdb's D call of TRBD2 is untestable without DNA. Germline CDR1 is MNHEY and CDR2 is SVGAGI. The length of the CDR3 is 17 residues. The CDR3 loop is CASSYSASGGPTDTQYF.

The rearrangement uses TRBV11-2 and TRBJ2-7. This CDR3 contains 15 residues. Germline V gene sequence: CDR1 SGHAT, CDR2 FQNNGV. The CDR3: CASSHEQRLSYEQYF.

CDR3 sequence: CAPGRIGRNNEQFF. V and J are TRBV6-2 or TRBV6-3 and TRBJ2-1; the TRBD1 assignment by TCRdb is unverifiable without DNA. The CDR3 is 14 amino acids. Germline CDR1 is MNHEY and CDR2 is SVGEGT.

The chain links TRBV6-4 to TRBJ2-1; with no DNA, the TCRdb D assignment of TRBD2 cannot be verified. CDR3 length equals 16 residues. CDR1 is MRHNA, CDR2 SNTAGT, per germline. The CDR3 spells CASSRGLAGGDNEQFF.

V is TRBV3-1 and J is TRBJ2-7; TCRdb proposes TRBD2, but this gene call is untestable without DNA. The germline V gene has CDR1 LGHDT and CDR2 YNNKEL (reference sequence). The CDR3 consists of 17 residues. The CDR3 loop reads CASSQTLGGAGVYEQYF.

The chain recombines TRBV5-4 with TRBJ2-5; TCRdb indicates TRBD1, and absent DNA this call remains unverified. This CDR3 region has 17 residues. Germline V gene sequence: CDR1 SGHNT, CDR2 YYREEE (reference sequence). This CDR3 reads CASSRLHSGGGGETQYF. Based on the CDR3 plus reference TRBV5-4 and TRBJ2-5, the full variable domain is ETGVTQSPTHLIKTRGQQVTLRCSSQSGHNTVSWYQQALGQGPQFIFQYYREEENGRGNFPPRFSGLQFPNYSSELNVNALELDDSALYLCASSRLHSGGGGETQYFGPGTRLLVL.

The chain uses TRBV12-3 or TRBV12-4 and TRBJ2-3; TCRdb gives TRBD2 as the D gene, but with no DNA this cannot be confirmed. The CDR3 spans 14 residues. The CDR3: CASSSRTSGGHGYF.